Reported below is one T cell receptor beta chain. No antigen is known for it. The conserved closing phenylalanine or tryptophan is absent in this CDR3, likely reflecting a read error. No DNA is shown, since the ends of the CDR3 on it are uncertain; the CDR3 is the one TCRdb lists. The source of the sample is a study of STAT3 mutations in large granular lymphocyte leukemia. Study conclusions and caveats: Clonal expansion was inferred from samples taken at other timepoints. In several patients, dominant TCR clone burden exceeded STAT3 mutant burden, suggesting STAT3 mutation arose secondarily. Variable sampling intervals and differing treatment regimens complicated linking therapy response to TCR clonal burden changes. At least one immunodominant TCR beta clonotype appeared in every T-cell large granular lymphocyte leukemia patient.

Profiled with immunoSEQ multiplex PCR; TCRdb holds only in-frame clones, not every one. The sample table includes roughly 2,500 clones. Counting both end residues, the CDR3 totals 8 amino acids. Germline assignment: CDR1 SGHNT and CDR2 YYREEE (reference sequence). The sample taken for sequencing was PBMCs. The source of this sequence is a human donor with T large granular lymphocyte leukemia. The donor label of this sample is uncertain. Some clones in this sample may be carry-over from other donors' samples. The chain links TRBV5-4 to TRBJ2-5; the table's D call TRBD2 went unverified against the DNA. The chain's CDR3 is CASRLGET.